The 29 T cell receptor beta chains below come from one sample, sequenced in a study of cytomegalovirus exposure and HLA in healthy donors. Primers for the PCR totalled 60 Vbeta and 13 Jbeta. Assay: immunoSEQ multiplex PCR; the TCRdb copy retains only in-frame clones and omits some. Of over 90,000 clones detected, nearly 70% appear once; the ten largest clones hold around 15%. The sample was PBMCs. The origin of the receptors is a woman in her forties or fifties in good health and CMV-seropositive.

This chain links TRBV5-1 with TRBJ2-2; 11 nucleotides align to TRBD2. J lost 4 bases, V lost 6 bases, and 8 bases had no gene match. The CDR3 covers 16 residues. Germline V gene data show CDR1 as SGHRS and CDR2 as YFSETQ. For the CDR3, the DNA is TGCGCCAGCACCTTAGCGGGAGGGCCGCGCACCGGGGAGCTGTTTTTT. Residues: CASTLAGGPRTGELFF.

This CDR3 is CASSLGGQGNYGYTF. The CDR3 DNA is TGCGCCAGCAGCTTGGGGGGACAGGGAAACTATGGCTACACCTTC. The gene calls are TRBV5-1 and TRBJ1-2; 9 positions agree with TRBD1. The J segment lost 2 bases and the V segment lost 0 bases, leaving 2 bases of the junction unmatched. Germline CDR1 is SGHRS and CDR2 is YFSETQ. The CDR3 consists of 15 residues.

The table lists this clone with a few counts. V is TRBV27 and J is TRBJ2-1; TRBD1 aligns across 7 bases. The CDR3 covers 16 residues. In germline, CDR1 is MNHEY, CDR2 SMNVEV (reference sequence). Trimming cost V 5 bases and J 0 bases; bases outside gene matches: 7. In DNA form, the CDR3 reads TGTGCCAGCAGTAGATCGACAGGGAGCTCCTACAATGAGCAGTTCTTC. Its protein is CASSRSTGSSYNEQFF.

CDR3 amino acids: CASSLLLAGGYNEQFF. In nucleotides, the CDR3 is TGTGCCAGCAGCTTACTCCTAGCCGGTGGGTACAATGAGCAGTTCTTC. V is TRBV11-2 and J is TRBJ2-1; D is possibly TRBD2 (5 bases). Germline V CDR1 and CDR2: SGHAT, FQNNGV. The CDR3 contains 16 residues. V lost 2 bases and J lost 4, with 15 bases in between.

V is TRBV19 and J is TRBJ2-1; D possibly corresponds to TRBD2 (5 bases). There are 17 residues in the CDR3. Trimming pared 4 bases from V and 0 bases from J, leaving 16 bases between. The germline V gene has CDR1 LNHDA and CDR2 SQIVND (reference sequence). The CDR3 DNA follows: TGTGCCAGTAGTACTCCTAATCTAGCAGGCTCCTACAATGAGCAGTTCTTC. Its translation is CASSTPNLAGSYNEQFF.

The chain combines TRBV5-1 with TRBJ2-7; D may be TRBD2 (6 bases). This CDR3 comprises 15 residues. Germline-derived CDR1 and CDR2 are SGHRS and YFSETQ. The ends were cut back, 2 bases at V and 3 bases at J, with 15 bases in the middle. The CDR3 sequence is CASSFAGGMVYEQYF. Here the CDR3 DNA reads TGCGCCAGCAGCTTTGCGGGCGGGATGGTCTACGAGCAGTACTTC.

The chain couples TRBV2 to TRBJ1-2, with TRBD1 identical over 9 bases. From germline, CDR1 is SNHLY and CDR2 FYNNEI. After removal of 1 base from V and 6 bases from J, the junction contained 6 bases not matched to a gene. The CDR3 covers 15 residues. DNA of the CDR3: TGTGCCAGCAGTGAAGTCATTCGGACAGGGGATGGCTACACCTTC. Its protein product is CASSEVIRTGDGYTF.

The V call is TRBV11-2, the J call TRBJ2-1; TRBD1 aligns across 8 bases. With V trimmed by 1 base and J by 12 bases, 8 bases remained unmatched. Germline V lookup: CDR1 SGHAT, CDR2 FQNNGV. The CDR3 loop spans 14 amino acids. The CDR3 is CASSLVQGVGVQFF. CDR3 in DNA: TGTGCCAGCAGCTTAGTACAGGGGGTAGGTGTGCAGTTCTTC.

This chain uses TRBV7-9 with TRBJ2-1; D remains ambiguous. In germline, CDR1 is SEHNR, CDR2 FQNEAQ (reference sequence). V was trimmed by 1 base and J by 6 bases, leaving 7 bases between them. This CDR3 is 13 amino acids long. The CDR3 region is CASSLDSSNEQFF. CDR3 DNA: TGTGCCAGCAGCTTAGACAGCTCCAATGAGCAGTTCTTC.

This clone was seen a handful of times. This sequence joins TRBV10-1 and TRBJ2-3; D remains ambiguous. Germline V gene lookup returns CDR1 WNHNN and CDR2 SYGVQD (reference sequence). The CDR3 is made up of 15 amino acids. The V end was cut by 2 bases, the J end by 0 bases, with 9 bases between. The CDR3 spells CASSEAVYSTDTQYF. The CDR3 nucleotides read TGCGCCAGCAGTGAGGCGGTGTATAGCACAGATACGCAGTATTTT.

The V call is TRBV9, the J call TRBJ2-1; 10 bases align to TRBD2. The germline CDR1 and CDR2 sequences are SGDLS and YYNGEE. The CDR3 runs 15 residues. The J segment lost 9 bases and the V segment lost 0 bases, leaving 6 bases of the junction unmatched. Written as DNA, the CDR3 is TGTGCCAGCAGCGTAGGGCTAGCGGGAGACGGTGAGCAGTTCTTC. Amino acids: CASSVGLAGDGEQFF.

V gene TRBV4-1 combines with J gene TRBJ1-4; D is ambiguous. Germline V gene sequence: CDR1 MGHRA, CDR2 YSYEKL. Trimming pared 4 bases from V and 0 bases from J, leaving 9 bases between. The CDR3 is 15 residues long. CDR3 protein: CASSPIPATNEKLFF. The CDR3, as DNA: TGCGCCAGCAGCCCTATACCTGCAACTAATGAAAAACTGTTTTTT.

V usage is TRBV7-3 and J usage is TRBJ1-2; D possibly corresponds to TRBD1 (6 bases). This CDR3 has 15 amino acids. Trimming cost V 0 bases and J 4 bases, with 12 bases left between them. Germline assignment: CDR1 SGHTA and CDR2 FQGTGA. This CDR3 reads CASSLTGGESYGYTF. CDR3 sequence (DNA): TGTGCCAGCAGCTTAACTGGGGGCGAGAGCTATGGCTACACCTTC.

The CDR3 sequence is CASSARGLNTGELFF. CDR3 nucleotides: TGTGCCAGCAGTGCCAGGGGCTTAAACACCGGGGAGCTGTTTTTT. The chain has TRBV6-5 and TRBJ2-2; perhaps TRBD1 as D (6 bases). With 5 bases removed from V and 2 bases from J, the gap between germline ends came to 12 bases. This CDR3 contains 15 residues. Germline V gene data show CDR1 as MNHEY and CDR2 as SVGAGI.

V and J are TRBV10-3 and TRBJ2-3; perhaps TRBD2 as D (6 bases). The length of the CDR3 is 15 residues. Germline V gene data show CDR1 as ENHRY and CDR2 as SYGVKD. With 6 bases removed from V and 0 bases from J, the gap between germline ends came to 13 bases. The CDR3 sequence: CAIRPSESSTDTQYF. The CDR3 DNA follows: TGTGCCATCAGACCTAGCGAGTCAAGCACAGATACGCAGTATTTT.

The CDR3 region has the DNA TGCAGCGCCACACAGGGGCTATCGGGCACTGAAGCTTTCTTT. This gives the protein CSATQGLSGTEAFF. J is TRBJ1-1 and V is TRBV29-1, with 7 bases identical to TRBD1. Germline V gene data show CDR1 as SQVTM and CDR2 as ANQGSEA. The CDR3 length is 14 residues. The J segment lost 4 bases and the V segment lost 7 bases, leaving 12 bases of the junction unmatched.

The chain employs TRBV2 and TRBJ2-3, with D perhaps TRBD2 (5 bases). The germline V gene encodes CDR1 SNHLY and CDR2 FYNNEI. This CDR3 region has 15 residues. Trimming removed 5 bases from V and 6 bases from J, with 18 bases in between. CDR3 in amino acids: CASSPPLLSGDTQYF. The CDR3 coding sequence is TGTGCCAGCAGTCCACCCCTCCTGAGCGGTGATACGCAGTATTTT.

This rearrangement joins TRBV5-8 to TRBJ2-3; D is undetermined. The germline V gene encodes CDR1 SGHTS and CDR2 YDEGEE. The CDR3 is 14 residues long. Trimming took 5 bases from V and 1 from J, leaving 11 bases between them. The DNA of the CDR3 is TGTGCCAGCAGTCAACTAACGGGCACAGATACGCAGTATTTT. It codes for CASSQLTGTDTQYF.

CDR3 in amino acids: CASSLGGTNTIYF. In DNA form, the CDR3 reads TGTGCCAGCAGTTTAGGGGGGACAAACACCATATATTTT. The chain carries TRBV28 and TRBJ1-3; D perhaps matches TRBD1 (5 bases). The length of the CDR3 is 13 residues. The germline V gene encodes CDR1 MDHEN and CDR2 SYDVKM. With 2 bases removed from V and 6 bases from J, the gap between germline ends came to 8 bases. Full variable domain (rest looked up from reference TRBV28 and TRBJ1-3): DVKVTQSSRYLVKRTGEKVFLECVQDMDHENMFWYRQDPGLGLRLIYFSYDVKMKEKGDIPEGYSVSREKKERFSLILESASTNQTSMYLCASSLGGTNTIYFGEGSWLTVV.

This clone was counted a few times. The chain combines TRBV30 with TRBJ1-1; no clear D. With 3 bases removed from V and 5 bases from J, the gap between germline ends came to 13 bases. Germline V gives CDR1 GTSNPN, CDR2 SVGIG (reference sequence). The CDR3 is 13 residues long. CDR3 sequence reads: CAWSRLGLTEAFF. CDR3 nucleotides: TGTGCCTGGAGCAGGCTTGGTCTAACTGAAGCTTTCTTT. Supplemented by reference TRBV30 and TRBJ1-1, the full variable domain reads SQTIHQWPATLVQPVGSPLSLECTVEGTSNPNLYWYRQAAGRGLQLLFYSVGIGQISSEVPQNLSASRPQDRQFILSSKKLLLSDSGFYLCAWSRLGLTEAFFGQGTRLTVV.

V gene TRBV6-6 combines with J gene TRBJ2-1; perhaps TRBD2 as D (6 bases). Trimming removed 6 bases at V and 2 bases at J, with 8 bases between. The CDR3 contains 13 residues. Germline lookup yields CDR1 MNHNY and CDR2 SVGAGI (reference sequence). CDR3 nucleotides: TGTGCCAGCAGACCGGGGGCCTACAATGAGCAGTTCTTC. Translated: CASRPGAYNEQFF.

The rearrangement links TRBV5-4 to TRBJ2-5; TRBD2 matches at 7 bases. Near its end, the DNA agrees better with TRBJ2-7, so the J call may be wrong. From germline, CDR1 is SGHNT and CDR2 YYREEE (reference sequence). This CDR3 region has 17 residues. The CDR3 DNA reads as TGTGCCAGCAGCTTGGGCGGAGGGGTGGGAGGGCCGAACGAGCAGTACTTC. Protein product: CASSLGGGVGGPNEQYF.

V usage is TRBV28 and J usage is TRBJ1-1, with D tentatively TRBD1 (5 bases). Germline-derived CDR1 and CDR2 are MDHEN and SYDVKM. The V gene lost 7 bases and the J gene lost 5 bases, with 17 bases spanning the gap. The CDR3 loop spans 14 amino acids. CDR3 DNA sequence: TGTGCCAGCACGTATATGGGAAGGGGAACTGAAGCTTTCTTT. It encodes CASTYMGRGTEAFF.

V and J are TRBV5-4 and TRBJ2-1, with D unresolved. V shed 4 bases and J shed 0 bases, with 17 bases lying between them. CDR3 size: 17 residues. CDR1 and CDR2 (germline): SGHNT, YYREEE (reference sequence). CDR3 residues: CASSPPWSSSSYNEQFF. CDR3 sequence (DNA): TGTGCCAGCAGCCCCCCTTGGAGCTCGAGCTCCTACAATGAGCAGTTCTTC.

This clone was recorded a few times. Here the CDR3 DNA reads TGTGCCAGCAGTTTATCGTTGACCGGGACAGCTTCCTACAATGAGCAGTTCTTC. Amino acids: CASSLSLTGTASYNEQFF. This chain links TRBV28 with TRBJ2-1; 7 bases map to TRBD1. V gave up 1 base and J gave up 1 base; unmatched junction bases: 10. Germline V gene data show CDR1 as MDHEN and CDR2 as SYDVKM. The CDR3 has 18 residues.

This chain joins TRBV7-2 and TRBJ1-3; TRBD1 might be the D (5 bases). Germline-derived CDR1 and CDR2 are SGHTA and FQGNSA. CDR3 length equals 15 residues. V was cut by 2 bases and J by 4 bases, with 12 bases left in between. CDR3: CASSLRGRAGNTIYF. The CDR3, as DNA: TGTGCCAGCAGCTTAAGGGGCAGGGCGGGAAACACCATATATTTT. Full variable domain (missing parts from reference TRBV7-2 and TRBJ1-3): GAGVSQSPSNKVTEKGKDVELRCDPISGHTALYWYRQSLGQGLEFLIYFQGNSAPDKSGLPSDRFSAERTGGSVSTLTIQRTQQEDSAVYLCASSLRGRAGNTIYFGEGSWLTVV.

The chain is built from TRBV6-1 and TRBJ1-2; tentative D call: TRBD1 (5 bases). The CDR3 is 13 amino acids. CDR1 and CDR2 from the germline V gene are MNHNS and SASEGT. Trimming cost V 10 bases and J 5 bases, with 17 bases left between them. CDR3 sequence (DNA): TGTGCCACTCGGTCGGGGGTTTGGTATGGCTACACCTTC. This gives the protein CATRSGVWYGYTF.

J is TRBJ2-3 and V is TRBV4-2; no reliable D call. The V end lost 4 bases, the J end lost 0 bases, and 2 bases lay between the germline ends. This CDR3 has 12 amino acids. CDR1 is LGHNA and CDR2 is YNFKEQ in the germline V gene. This CDR3 reads CASSLSTDTQYF. The CDR3 bases are TGTGCCAGCAGCCTAAGCACAGATACGCAGTATTTT.

The V gene is TRBV25-1, the J gene TRBJ2-5; unclear D gene. Trimming left V 3 bases short and J 5 bases short, with 10 bases between. The CDR3 sequence is 13 residues long. Germline CDR1 reads MGHDK; CDR2 reads SYGVNS. CDR3 amino acids: CASSDLSRETQYF. The CDR3 DNA is TGTGCCAGCAGTGATCTAAGTCGGGAGACCCAGTACTTC.